The clone carrying this TCR beta chain was detected a few times. Measured with immunoSEQ multiplex PCR; TCRdb has only the in-frame clones, and not every one. Here the sample spans more than 200,000 clones, roughly 90% being singletons. The data originate from a study of blood T cell repertoires in COVID-19. Study summary: Spain, Italy and the United States supplied samples that represented acute and convalescent COVID-19.

This sequence was found in a man younger than 40 with active or convalescent COVID-19. The sequencing sample was made of peripheral blood.

CDR3 DNA sequence: TGTGCCACCAGCAGAGACGGGACAGAGATAAATCAGCCCCAGCATTTT. Translating it yields CATSRDGTEINQPQHF. The chain joins TRBV15 to TRBJ1-5; 7 bases agree with TRBD1. The germline V gene has CDR1 LNHNV and CDR2 YYDKDF (reference sequence). After removal of 0 bases from V and 4 bases from J, the junction contained 6 bases not matched to a gene. CDR3 length: 16 residues.